Detailed here is one TCR beta chain. The antigen is unknown. This sample is drawn from a study of CD8 T cells in Susac syndrome. Reverse transcription used roughly 0.5 to 1 ug RNA and random hexamers. An immunoSEQ multiplex PCR amplified TCR beta CDR3 over 54 Vbeta and 13 Jbeta. TCRdb passed the immunoSEQ multiplex PCR reads through MiXCR, listing each CDR3 protein once. Of roughly 200,000 distinct CDR3 sequences listed, 85% to 95% are singletons. Findings and caveats of the study: The study conceded that its TCR sequencing and HLA analysis involved relatively few individuals.

V lost 4 bases, J lost 10 bases, and 14 bases lay in between. The CDR3 totals 14 residues. Germline CDR1 and CDR2: LGHDT and YNNKEL (reference sequence). The V call is TRBV3-1, the J call TRBJ1-6, with D possibly matching TRBD1 (5 bases). This clonotype originated in a human donor with Susac syndrome. The specimen was CD4+ T cells from PBMCs. CDR3 loop: CASSPRVIGSPLHF. Written as DNA, the CDR3 is TGTGCCAGCAGCCCCAGGGTGATTGGATCACCCCTCCACTTT.